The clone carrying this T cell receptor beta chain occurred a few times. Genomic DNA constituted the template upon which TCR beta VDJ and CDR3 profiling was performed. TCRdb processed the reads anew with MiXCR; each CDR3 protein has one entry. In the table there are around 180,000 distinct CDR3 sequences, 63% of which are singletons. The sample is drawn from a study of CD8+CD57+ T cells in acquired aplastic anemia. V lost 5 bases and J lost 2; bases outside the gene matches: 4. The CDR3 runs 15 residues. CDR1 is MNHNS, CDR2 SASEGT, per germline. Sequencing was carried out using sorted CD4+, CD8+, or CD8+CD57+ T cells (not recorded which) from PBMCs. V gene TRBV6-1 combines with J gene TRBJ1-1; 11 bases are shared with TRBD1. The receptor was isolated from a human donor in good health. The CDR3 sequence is CASSFGTGGNTEAFF. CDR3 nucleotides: TGTGCCAGCAGTTTTGGGACAGGGGGAAACACTGAAGCTTTCTTT.